A selection of T cell receptor beta chains follows, all from one sample in a study of stem cell transplantation in POMP-related autoinflammatory disease. Clones were read by immunoSEQ multiplex PCR, and TCRdb kept only the in-frame ones, dropping some. The sample comprises roughly 6,400 clones, 75% to 90% of which are singletons, and 3.5% to 5% rests with the top ten. Sequenced input: a CXCR5-defined cell subset from PBMCs. Every receptor here comes from a human donor in good health. CDR3s include the opening cysteine and the closing phenylalanine or tryptophan. D genes are given only for firm matches. Size is omitted from some rows. Given values are once, few, many or a class for expanded clones.

j_gene: TRBJ1-4
v_gene: TRBV15
d_gene: TRBD1
abundance: -
len: 14
CDR3nt: TGTGCCACCAGCTTACCAGGGGGCCATGAAAAACTGTTTTTT
CDR3aa: CATSLPGGHEKLFF

j_gene: TRBJ2-1
v_gene: TRBV7-9
d_gene: -
abundance: few
len: 12
CDR3nt: TGTGCCAGCAGGGGTCGAGGCAATGAGCAGTTCTTC
CDR3aa: CASRGRGNEQFF

j_gene: TRBJ2-1
v_gene: TRBV30
d_gene: -
abundance: -
len: 12
CDR3nt: TGTGCCTGGACGGGTGCGGTCAATGAGCAGTTCTTC
CDR3aa: CAWTGAVNEQFF

j_gene: TRBJ2-5
v_gene: TRBV5-4
d_gene: -
abundance: once
len: 15
CDR3nt: TGTGCCAGCAGCTTCGACGCTGGGGCCCAAGAGACCCAGTACTTC
CDR3aa: CASSFDAGAQETQYF

j_gene: TRBJ2-7
v_gene: TRBV6-5
d_gene: -
abundance: -
len: 13
CDR3nt: TGTGCCAGCAGTACCCCTGGAGGGGCAGAGAGGAACTTC
CDR3aa: CASSTPGGAERNF

j_gene: TRBJ2-3
v_gene: TRBV5-1
d_gene: TRBD1
abundance: -
len: 18
CDR3nt: TGCGCCAGCAGCTTGGTTATTAGGGGGCCTTCGAGCACAGATACGCAGTATTTT
CDR3aa: CASSLVIRGPSSTDTQYF

j_gene: TRBJ2-7
v_gene: TRBV4-1
d_gene: TRBD1
abundance: -
len: 15
CDR3nt: TGCGCCAGCAGCCAACCCTGGACAGGGTCCTACGAGCAGTACTTC
CDR3aa: CASSQPWTGSYEQYF

j_gene: TRBJ2-3
v_gene: TRBV5-6
d_gene: -
abundance: -
len: 15
CDR3nt: TGTGCCAGCAGCTCAACCCAGAGATACACAGATACGCAGTATTTT
CDR3aa: CASSSTQRYTDTQYF

j_gene: TRBJ1-5
v_gene: TRBV6-1
d_gene: -
abundance: -
len: 15
CDR3nt: TGTGCCAGCAGTGAAGCAGGGGCTAGCAATCAGCCCCAGCATTTT
CDR3aa: CASSEAGASNQPQHF

j_gene: TRBJ2-7
v_gene: TRBV15
d_gene: TRBD1
abundance: -
len: 13
CDR3nt: TGTGCCACCAGGATTACAGGGGGGTACGAGCAGTACTTC
CDR3aa: CATRITGGYEQYF

j_gene: TRBJ2-5
v_gene: TRBV15
d_gene: -
abundance: once
len: 15
CDR3nt: TGTGCCACCAGCATCCCCGGACAGATCCAAGAGACCCAGTACTTC
CDR3aa: CATSIPGQIQETQYF

j_gene: TRBJ1-2
v_gene: TRBV2
d_gene: TRBD1
abundance: -
len: 12
CDR3nt: TGTGCCAGCATGCGACAGGGCTATGGCTACACCTTC
CDR3aa: CASMRQGYGYTF

j_gene: TRBJ2-7
v_gene: TRBV29-1
d_gene: -
abundance: -
len: 11
CDR3nt: TGCAGCGTATGGAGGGGCTACGAGCAGTACTTC
CDR3aa: CSVWRGYEQYF

j_gene: TRBJ2-7
v_gene: TRBV11-3
d_gene: TRBD2
abundance: -
len: 15
CDR3nt: TGTGCCAGCAGCTCCTCTAGCGGGGGGGCCTACGAGCAGTACTTC
CDR3aa: CASSSSSGGAYEQYF

j_gene: TRBJ2-5
v_gene: TRBV2
d_gene: -
abundance: -
len: 11
CDR3nt: TGTGCCAGCGAAACTGGTCGGACCCAGTACTTC
CDR3aa: CASETGRTQYF